This TCR beta chain comes out of a study of OX40 agonist ivuxolimab in advanced cancers. Overall study context: Patients received the agonistic anti-OX40 (CD134) antibody ivuxolimab. The group had a mean age of around 60 years, ranged from about 20 to 80, and was 82.7% male. Study-wide findings and caveats: Averaged across samples, CD8+ T cells carried more expanded clones than CD4+ did.

In regard to this clone: Its antigen is not identified.

Blood sampling was done at baseline, cycle 4 day 1, and cycle 7 day 1. The CDR3 has 16 residues. The germline V gene has CDR1 MNHEY and CDR2 SVGAGI. The ends were cut back, 2 bases at V and 8 bases at J, with 18 bases in the middle. This table comes from immunoSEQ multiplex PCR, and its TCRdb copy is limited to in-frame clones, with some not included. Here the sample spans almost 70,000 clones, roughly 92% being singletons. This sequence joins TRBV6-5 and TRBJ1-4, with TRBD1 as a possible D gene (5 bases). Sample: CD4+ or CD8+ T cells sorted from blood, taken in a trial of the OX40 agonist ivuxolimab. This sequence originates from an adult with an advanced solid tumor such as melanoma, head and neck, liver or kidney cancer. The CDR3 DNA follows: TGTGCCAGCAGTTACCGGCAGGGAGCAGGAGTGGAAAAACTGTTTTTT. Protein sequence: CASSYRQGAGVEKLFF.